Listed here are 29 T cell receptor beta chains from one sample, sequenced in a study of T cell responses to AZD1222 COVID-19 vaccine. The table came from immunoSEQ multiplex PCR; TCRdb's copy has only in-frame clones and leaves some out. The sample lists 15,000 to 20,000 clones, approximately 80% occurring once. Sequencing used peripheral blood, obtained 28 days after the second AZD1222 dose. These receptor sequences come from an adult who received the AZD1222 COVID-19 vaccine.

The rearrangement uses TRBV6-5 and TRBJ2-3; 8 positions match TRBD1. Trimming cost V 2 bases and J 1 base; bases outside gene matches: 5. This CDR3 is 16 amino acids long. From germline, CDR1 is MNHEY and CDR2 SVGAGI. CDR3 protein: CASSYGGQEGTDTQYF. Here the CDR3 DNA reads TGTGCCAGCAGTTACGGGGGACAGGAGGGCACAGATACGCAGTATTTT.

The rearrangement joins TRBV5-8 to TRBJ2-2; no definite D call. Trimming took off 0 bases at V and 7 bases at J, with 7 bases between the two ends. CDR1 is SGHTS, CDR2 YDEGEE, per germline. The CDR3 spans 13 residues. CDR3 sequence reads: CASSLVIGGELFF. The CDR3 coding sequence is TGTGCCAGCAGCTTGGTTATTGGCGGGGAGCTGTTTTTT.

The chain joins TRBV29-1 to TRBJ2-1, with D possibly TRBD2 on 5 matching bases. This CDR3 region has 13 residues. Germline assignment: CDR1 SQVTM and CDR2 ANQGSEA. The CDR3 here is CATGVNVWNEQFF. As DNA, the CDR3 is TGCGCAACCGGGGTCAATGTATGGAATGAGCAGTTCTTC.

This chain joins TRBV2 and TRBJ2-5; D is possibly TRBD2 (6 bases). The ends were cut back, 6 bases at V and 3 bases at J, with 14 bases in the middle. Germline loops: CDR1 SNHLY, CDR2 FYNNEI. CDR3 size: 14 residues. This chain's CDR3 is CASSRRRGEETQYF. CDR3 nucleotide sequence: TGTGCCAGCAGCCGACGGCGGGGAGAAGAGACCCAGTACTTC.

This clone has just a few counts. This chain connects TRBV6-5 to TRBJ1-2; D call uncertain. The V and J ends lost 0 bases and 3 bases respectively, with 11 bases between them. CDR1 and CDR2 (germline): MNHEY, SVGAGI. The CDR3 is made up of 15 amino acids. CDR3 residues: CASSYSRQAYYGYTF. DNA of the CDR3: TGTGCCAGCAGTTACTCTAGGCAGGCCTACTATGGCTACACCTTC.

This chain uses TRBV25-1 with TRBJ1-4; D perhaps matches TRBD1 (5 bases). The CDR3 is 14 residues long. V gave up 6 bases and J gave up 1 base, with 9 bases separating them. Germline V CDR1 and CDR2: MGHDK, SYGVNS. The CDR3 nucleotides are TGTGCCAGCAGCGACAGCTTAACTAATGAAAAACTGTTTTTT. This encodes CASSDSLTNEKLFF.

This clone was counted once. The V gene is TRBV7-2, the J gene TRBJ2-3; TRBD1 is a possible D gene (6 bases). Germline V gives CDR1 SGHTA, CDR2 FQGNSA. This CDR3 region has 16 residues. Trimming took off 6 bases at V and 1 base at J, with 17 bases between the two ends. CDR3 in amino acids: CASSSTQGRGTDTQYF. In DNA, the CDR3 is TGTGCCAGCAGTTCGACCCAGGGGCGGGGCACAGATACGCAGTATTTT.

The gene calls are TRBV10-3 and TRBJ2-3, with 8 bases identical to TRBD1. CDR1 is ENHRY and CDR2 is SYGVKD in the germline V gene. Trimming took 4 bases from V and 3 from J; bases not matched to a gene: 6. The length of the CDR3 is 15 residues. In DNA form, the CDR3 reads TGTGCCATCAGTGCACAGGGGGGAGAGACAGATACGCAGTATTTT. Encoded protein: CAISAQGGETDTQYF.

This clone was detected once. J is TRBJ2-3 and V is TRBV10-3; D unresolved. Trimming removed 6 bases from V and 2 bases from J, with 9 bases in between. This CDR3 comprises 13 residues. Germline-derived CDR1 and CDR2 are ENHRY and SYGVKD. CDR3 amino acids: CAIREATTDTQYF. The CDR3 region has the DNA TGTGCCATCAGAGAGGCCACCACAGATACGCAGTATTTT.

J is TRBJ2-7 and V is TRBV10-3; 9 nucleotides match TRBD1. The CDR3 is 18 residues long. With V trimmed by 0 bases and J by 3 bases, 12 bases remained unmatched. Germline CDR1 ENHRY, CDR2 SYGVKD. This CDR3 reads CAISESGTGKEVGYEQYF. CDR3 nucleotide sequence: TGTGCCATCAGTGAGTCTGGGACAGGGAAGGAGGTAGGCTACGAGCAGTACTTC.

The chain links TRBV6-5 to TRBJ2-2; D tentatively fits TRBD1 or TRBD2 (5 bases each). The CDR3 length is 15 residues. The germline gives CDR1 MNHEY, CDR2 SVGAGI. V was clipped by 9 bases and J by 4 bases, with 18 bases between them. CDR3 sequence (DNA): TGTGCCAGTATGATGCAGTGGGGGAGCACCGGGGAGCTGTTTTTT. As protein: CASMMQWGSTGELFF.

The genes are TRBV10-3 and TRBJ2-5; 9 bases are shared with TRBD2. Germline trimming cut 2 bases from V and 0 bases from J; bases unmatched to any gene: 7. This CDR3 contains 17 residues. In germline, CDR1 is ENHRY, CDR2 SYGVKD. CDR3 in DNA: TGTGCCATCAGTGAGATAGAGGCTAGCGGGAACCAAGAGACCCAGTACTTC. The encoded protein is CAISEIEASGNQETQYF.

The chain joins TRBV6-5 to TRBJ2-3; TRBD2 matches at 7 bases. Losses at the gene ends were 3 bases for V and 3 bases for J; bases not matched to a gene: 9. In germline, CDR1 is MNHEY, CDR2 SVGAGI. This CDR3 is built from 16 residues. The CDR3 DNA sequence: TGTGCCAGCAGTTATACAGCGGGGAGTGGGACAGATACGCAGTATTTT. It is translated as CASSYTAGSGTDTQYF.

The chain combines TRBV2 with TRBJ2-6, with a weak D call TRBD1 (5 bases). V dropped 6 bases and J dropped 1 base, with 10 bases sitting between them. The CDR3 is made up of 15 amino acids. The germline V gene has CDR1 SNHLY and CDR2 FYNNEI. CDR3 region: CASRSQESGANVLTF. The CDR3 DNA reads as TGTGCCAGCAGGTCACAGGAGTCTGGGGCCAACGTCCTGACTTTC.

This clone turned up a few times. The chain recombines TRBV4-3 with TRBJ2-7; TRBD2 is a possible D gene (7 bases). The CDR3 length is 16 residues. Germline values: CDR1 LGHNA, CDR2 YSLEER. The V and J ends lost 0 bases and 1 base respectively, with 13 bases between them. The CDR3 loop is CASSQDWGGLSYEQYF. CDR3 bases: TGCGCCAGCAGCCAAGATTGGGGGGGGCTTTCCTACGAGCAGTACTTC.

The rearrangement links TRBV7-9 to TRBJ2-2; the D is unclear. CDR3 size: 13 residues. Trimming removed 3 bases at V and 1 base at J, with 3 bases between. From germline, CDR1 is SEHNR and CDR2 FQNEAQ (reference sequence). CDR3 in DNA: TGTGCCAGCAGCTTGGGGAACACCGGGGAGCTGTTTTTT. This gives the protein CASSLGNTGELFF.

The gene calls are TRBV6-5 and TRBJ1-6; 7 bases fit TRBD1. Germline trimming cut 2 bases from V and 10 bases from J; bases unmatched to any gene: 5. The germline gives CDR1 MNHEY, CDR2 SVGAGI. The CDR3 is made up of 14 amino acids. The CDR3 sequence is CASSYQGGRSPLHF. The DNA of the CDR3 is TGTGCCAGCAGTTACCAGGGGGGAAGATCACCCCTCCACTTT.

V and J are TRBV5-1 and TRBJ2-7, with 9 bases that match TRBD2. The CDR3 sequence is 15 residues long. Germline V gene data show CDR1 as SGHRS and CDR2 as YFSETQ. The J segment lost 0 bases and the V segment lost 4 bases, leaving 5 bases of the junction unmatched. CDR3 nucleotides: TGCGCCAGCAGCCCCACTAGCGGGCTCTCCTACGAGCAGTACTTC. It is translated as CASSPTSGLSYEQYF.

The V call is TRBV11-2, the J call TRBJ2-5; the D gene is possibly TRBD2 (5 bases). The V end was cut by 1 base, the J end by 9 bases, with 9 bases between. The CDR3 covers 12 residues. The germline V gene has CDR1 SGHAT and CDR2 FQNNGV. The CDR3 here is CASSLANGAQYF. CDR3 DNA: TGTGCCAGCAGCTTAGCGAACGGGGCCCAGTACTTC.

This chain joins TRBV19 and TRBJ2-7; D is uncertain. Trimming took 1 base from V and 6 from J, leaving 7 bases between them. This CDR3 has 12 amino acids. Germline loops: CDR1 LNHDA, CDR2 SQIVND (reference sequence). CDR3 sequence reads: CASSIVGAEQYF. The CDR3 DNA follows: TGTGCCAGTAGTATAGTTGGAGCCGAGCAGTACTTC.

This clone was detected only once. CDR3: CSVERRGWTGELFF. The CDR3 region has the DNA TGCAGCGTTGAAAGGAGGGGTTGGACCGGGGAGCTGTTTTTT. The V call is TRBV29-1, the J call TRBJ2-2, with D perhaps matching TRBD2 (6 bases). The CDR3 runs 14 residues. Germline CDR1 is SQVTM and CDR2 is ANQGSEA. The V gene lost 2 bases and the J gene lost 5 bases, with 12 bases spanning the gap.

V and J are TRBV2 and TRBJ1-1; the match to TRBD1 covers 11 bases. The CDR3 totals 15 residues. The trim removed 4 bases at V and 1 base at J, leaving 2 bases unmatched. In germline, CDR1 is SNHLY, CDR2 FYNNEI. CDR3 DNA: TGTGCCAGCAGTGGGACAGGGGGCAGGAACACTGAAGCTTTCTTT. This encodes CASSGTGGRNTEAFF. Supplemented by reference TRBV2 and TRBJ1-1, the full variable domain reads EPEVTQTPSHQVTQMGQEVILRCVPISNHLYFYWYRQILGQKVEFLVSFYNNEISEKSEIFDDQFSVERPDGSNFTLKIRSTKLEDSAMYFCASSGTGGRNTEAFFGQGTRLTVV.

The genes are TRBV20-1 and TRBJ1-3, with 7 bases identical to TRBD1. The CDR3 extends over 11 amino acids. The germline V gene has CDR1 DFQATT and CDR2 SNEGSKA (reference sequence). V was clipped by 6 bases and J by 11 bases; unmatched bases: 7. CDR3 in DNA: TGCAGTGCGGGAGGGGGCGTTTCCATATATTTT. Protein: CSAGGGVSIYF.

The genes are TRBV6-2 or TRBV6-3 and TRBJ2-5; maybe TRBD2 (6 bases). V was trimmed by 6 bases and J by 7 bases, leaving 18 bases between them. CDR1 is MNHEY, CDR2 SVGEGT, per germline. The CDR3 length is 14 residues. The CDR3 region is CASSPSARGLTQYF. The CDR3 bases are TGTGCCAGCAGCCCTTCGGCAAGGGGACTGACCCAGTACTTC.

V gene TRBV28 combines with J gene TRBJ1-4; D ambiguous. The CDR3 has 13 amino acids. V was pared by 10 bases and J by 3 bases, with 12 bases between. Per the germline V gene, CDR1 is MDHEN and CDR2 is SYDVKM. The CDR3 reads CATSSPANEKLFF. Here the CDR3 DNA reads TGTGCCACCTCGTCCCCGGCTAATGAAAAACTGTTTTTT.

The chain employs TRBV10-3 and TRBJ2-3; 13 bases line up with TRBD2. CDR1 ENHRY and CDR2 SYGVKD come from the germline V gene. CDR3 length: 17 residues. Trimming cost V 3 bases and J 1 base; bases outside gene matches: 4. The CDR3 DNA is TGTGCCATCAGTGATGGACTAGCGGGGGAGGGCACAGATACGCAGTATTTT. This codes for CAISDGLAGEGTDTQYF.

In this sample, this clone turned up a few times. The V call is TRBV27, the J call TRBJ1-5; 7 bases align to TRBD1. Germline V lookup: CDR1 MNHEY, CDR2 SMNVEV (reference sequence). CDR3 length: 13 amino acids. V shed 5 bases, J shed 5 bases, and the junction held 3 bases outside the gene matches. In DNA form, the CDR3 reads TGTGCCAGCAGTCGGGACAGTTATCAGCCCCAGCATTTT. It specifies CASSRDSYQPQHF.

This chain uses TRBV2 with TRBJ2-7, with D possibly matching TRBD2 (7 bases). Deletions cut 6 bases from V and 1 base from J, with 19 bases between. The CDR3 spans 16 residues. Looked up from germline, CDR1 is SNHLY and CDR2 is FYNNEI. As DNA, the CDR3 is TGTGCCAGCAGGGGGAGGGGGACGGAGCTTTCCTACGAGCAGTACTTC. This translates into CASRGRGTELSYEQYF.

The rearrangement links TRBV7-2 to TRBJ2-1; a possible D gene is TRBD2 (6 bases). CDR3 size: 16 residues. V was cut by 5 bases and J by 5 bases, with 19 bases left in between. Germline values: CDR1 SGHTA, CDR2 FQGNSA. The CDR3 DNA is TGTGCCAGCAGCATCCGGGACTCCATGGGGGACAATGAGCAGTTCTTC. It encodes CASSIRDSMGDNEQFF.